The rows below give T cell receptor beta chains drawn from one sample of a study of T cell responses to AZD1222 COVID-19 vaccine. Here immunoSEQ multiplex PCR was the method, and the copy in TCRdb shows in-frame clones only, minus some. The sample lists 89,000 or so clones; 80% to 90% were seen once. The specimen was peripheral blood, collected on day 0 of AZD1222 vaccination. Receptors were obtained from an adult in good health. CDR3s include the opening cysteine and the closing phenylalanine or tryptophan. The order of the fields is J gene, D gene, clone size, V gene, CDR3 protein, CDR3 DNA. D genes are given only for firm matches. Size tells how often a clone was seen (once, few, many) or the class of an expanded clone, and some rows leave it out.

>TRBJ2-7|TRBD2|-|TRBV29-1
CSVDLAGSEQYF
TGCAGCGTTGACCTAGCGGGAAGCGAGCAGTACTTC
>TRBJ2-1|-|few|TRBV19
CASSIEGGRVEQFF
TGTGCCAGTAGTATAGAAGGGGGGCGGGTTGAGCAGTTCTTC
>TRBJ1-2|TRBD1|-|TRBV28
CASSIGGGAGYGYTF
TGTGCCAGCAGCATTGGAGGGGGCGCGGGCTATGGCTACACCTTC
>TRBJ2-3|-|once|TRBV30
CAWSPGRGGTDTQYF
TGTGCCTGGAGTCCGGGCAGGGGTGGCACAGATACGCAGTATTTT
>TRBJ1-5|-|-|TRBV4-1
CASSQEWVDYSNQPQHF
TGCGCCAGCAGCCAAGAGTGGGTGGATTATAGCAATCAGCCCCAGCATTTT
>TRBJ2-7|-|-|TRBV27
CASSLREEGYEQYF
TGTGCCAGCAGTTTGAGGGAGGAGGGTTACGAGCAGTACTTC
>TRBJ1-4|-|-|TRBV6-5
CASSYSGTRNEKLFF
TGTGCCAGCAGTTACTCCGGGACAAGAAATGAAAAACTGTTTTTT
>TRBJ1-2|-|once|TRBV6-5
CASSYSTGGRSGYTF
TGTGCCAGCAGTTACTCAACGGGAGGGAGAAGCGGCTACACCTTC
>TRBJ1-3|-|-|TRBV6-5
CASRITQASGNTIYF
TGTGCCAGCAGGATCACACAGGCCTCTGGAAACACCATATATTTT
>TRBJ2-1|TRBD2|-|TRBV19
CASSILGVLAGDNEQFF
TGTGCCAGTAGTATACTAGGGGTCCTAGCGGGTGACAATGAGCAGTTCTTC
>TRBJ1-1|TRBD1|-|TRBV6-5
CASSFIRGRTEAFF
TGTGCCAGCAGCTTCATCAGGGGGAGAACTGAAGCTTTCTTT
>TRBJ2-5|TRBD2|once|TRBV5-1
CASSSEGTSGVYQETQYF
TGCGCCAGCAGCTCGGAAGGGACTAGCGGGGTGTACCAAGAGACCCAGTACTTC
>TRBJ2-1|TRBD2|-|TRBV7-2
CASSLDGRAHNEQFF
TGTGCCAGCAGCTTAGACGGGAGGGCGCACAATGAGCAGTTCTTC
>TRBJ2-7|TRBD1|-|TRBV19
CASSMGWTGGFYEQYF
TGTGCCAGTAGTATGGGGTGGACAGGGGGTTTCTACGAGCAGTACTTC
>TRBJ2-3|-|-|TRBV20-1
CSAERDTQYF
TGCAGTGCTGAGAGGGATACGCAGTATTTT
>TRBJ1-5|-|-|TRBV10-3
CATHGDVSNQPQHF
TGTGCCACCCACGGGGACGTTAGCAATCAGCCCCAGCATTTT
>TRBJ2-1|-|-|TRBV10-3
CAVVPESYNEQFF
TGTGCCGTCGTCCCCGAGAGCTACAATGAGCAGTTCTTC
>TRBJ1-3|-|-|TRBV27
CASSPQGSGNTIYF
TGTGCCAGCAGTCCACAGGGCTCTGGAAACACCATATATTTT
>TRBJ2-5|-|-|TRBV7-9
CAGGWRGETQYF
TGTGCCGGCGGGTGGAGGGGAGAGACCCAGTACTTC
>TRBJ2-5|TRBD2|-|TRBV2
CASKRGGEQETQYF
TGTGCCAGCAAGCGGGGCGGGGAACAAGAGACCCAGTACTTC
>TRBJ2-7|-|many|TRBV29-1
CSVGTVRGEQYF
TGCAGCGTTGGAACTGTCAGAGGGGAGCAGTACTTC
>TRBJ1-5|TRBD1|-|TRBV6-2/TRBV6-3
CASSYSPGGGNQPQHF
TGTGCCAGCAGTTACTCCCCAGGGGGAGGAAATCAGCCCCAGCATTTT
>TRBJ2-7|-|-|TRBV11-1
CASSIYQASYEQYF
TGTGCCAGCAGCATCTACCAGGCCTCCTACGAGCAGTACTTC
>TRBJ2-7|TRBD1|-|TRBV29-1
CSVAGTGYEQYF
TGCAGCGTGGCTGGGACAGGGTACGAGCAGTACTTC
>TRBJ1-1|-|few|TRBV30
CAWSKTPDLNTEAFF
TGTGCCTGGAGTAAAACCCCGGACCTGAACACTGAAGCTTTCTTT
>TRBJ2-1|-|few|TRBV30
CAWSRRGGPNEQFF
TGTGCCTGGAGTCGGCGGGGCGGGCCGAATGAGCAGTTCTTC
>TRBJ1-1|-|-|TRBV12-3/TRBV12-4
CASSRQGSDAFF
TGTGCCAGCAGTCGTCAGGGATCTGACGCTTTCTTT
>TRBJ2-2|TRBD1|once|TRBV9
CASSRQGAGELFF
TGTGCCAGCAGCCGACAGGGGGCCGGGGAGCTGTTTTTT
>TRBJ1-5|-|-|TRBV2
CASSRDSNQPQHF
TGTGCCAGCAGTCGGGACAGCAATCAGCCCCAGCATTTT
>TRBJ2-7|TRBD2|-|TRBV27
CASSSPISGRAHEQYF
TGTGCCAGCAGTTCCCCTATTAGCGGGAGGGCCCACGAGCAGTACTTC
>TRBJ1-1|-|once|TRBV18
CASSPPSLDVTEAFF
TGTGCCAGCTCACCACCCTCCTTGGATGTCACTGAAGCTTTCTTT
>TRBJ2-1|TRBD2|-|TRBV14
CASSQERGAGGNRNEQFF
TGTGCCAGCAGCCAAGAACGGGGAGCGGGAGGGAACCGCAATGAGCAGTTCTTC
>TRBJ2-2|-|-|TRBV24-1
CATSESKAPNTGELFF
TGTGCCACCAGTGAGTCAAAGGCCCCGAACACCGGGGAGCTGTTTTTT
>TRBJ2-1|-|-|TRBV19
CASTSRLYNEQFF
TGTGCCAGTACATCTCGGTTATACAATGAGCAGTTCTTC
>TRBJ2-1|TRBD1|-|TRBV10-3
CAISETNRQGRYNEQFF
TGTGCCATCAGTGAGACTAACAGACAGGGGCGGTACAATGAGCAGTTCTTC
>TRBJ2-7|TRBD1|-|TRBV6-1
CASSPTGWIVKQYF
TGTGCCAGCAGCCCGACAGGGTGGATAGTAAAGCAGTACTTC
>TRBJ2-1|TRBD2|-|TRBV19
CATSSGRGNEQFF
TGTGCCACCTCTAGCGGAAGAGGCAATGAGCAGTTCTTC